The 2 T cell receptor beta chains given below trace back to one sample, sequenced in a study of cytomegalovirus exposure and HLA in healthy donors. Use of 60 Vbeta and 13 Jbeta primers characterized the PCR. Data came from immunoSEQ multiplex PCR; TCRdb stores just in-frame clones and leaves some out. The table includes roughly 80,000 clones, roughly two thirds detected once. Material for sequencing was PBMCs. All receptors derive from a woman in her fifties or sixties in good health and CMV-seropositive.

This chain uses TRBV10-3 with TRBJ1-2; 9 bases line up with TRBD1. The CDR3 contains 14 residues. The V and J ends lost 2 bases and 6 bases, in that order; junction bases with no gene match: 4. Germline CDR1 ENHRY, CDR2 SYGVKD. This CDR3 reads CAISETRDRDGYTF. The CDR3 DNA follows: TGTGCCATCAGTGAGACCCGGGACAGGGATGGCTACACCTTC.

This rearrangement joins TRBV7-2 to TRBJ1-3; D possibly corresponds to TRBD1 (6 bases). Trimming stripped 2 bases from V and 3 bases from J, with 11 bases between. The CDR3 length is 15 residues. Germline assignment: CDR1 SGHTA and CDR2 FQGNSA. The CDR3 sequence: CASSLLAGDGNTIYF. In DNA, the CDR3 is TGTGCCAGCAGCTTACTTGCAGGGGATGGAAACACCATATATTTT.